This TCR beta chain was documented in a study of T cells in Graves' hyperthyroidism and ophthalmopathy. Broader study findings: Blood also contained most expanded thyroid clonotypes above 0.001.

RNA transcripts yielded amplified TCR beta CDR3 regions. With the HTBI primer set, the TCR CDR3 went through a first round of RT-PCR. TCRdb called the multiplex PCR reads again in MiXCR, with one record for every CDR3 protein. The sample shows under 250,000 distinct CDR3 sequences, 24% of them seen only once. V lost 2 bases to trimming and J lost 6 bases, with 13 bases between them. The germline CDR1 and CDR2 sequences are MNHEY and SVGAGI. This CDR3 spans 14 amino acids. A word on this clonotype: Its antigen is still unknown.

At least 3 on the Clinical Activity Score was recorded for ophthalmopathy patients, who also had NOSPECS grade at least 4 and duration under 3 months. Exclusion followed for patients with uncontrolled infection, other autoimmune disease, pregnancy or lactation. Clinical symptoms, serum thyroxine and TRAb, thyroid ultrasound and orbital computed tomography were used for the diagnoses. The sequence came from a woman aged 35 to 49 with Graves' ophthalmopathy. J is TRBJ1-1 and V is TRBV6-5, with D perhaps matching TRBD1 (6 bases). Source material: blood. CDR3 residues: CASSYGRGAAEAFF. CDR3 DNA sequence: TGTGCCAGCAGTTACGGCAGGGGTGCGGCTGAAGCTTTCTTT.